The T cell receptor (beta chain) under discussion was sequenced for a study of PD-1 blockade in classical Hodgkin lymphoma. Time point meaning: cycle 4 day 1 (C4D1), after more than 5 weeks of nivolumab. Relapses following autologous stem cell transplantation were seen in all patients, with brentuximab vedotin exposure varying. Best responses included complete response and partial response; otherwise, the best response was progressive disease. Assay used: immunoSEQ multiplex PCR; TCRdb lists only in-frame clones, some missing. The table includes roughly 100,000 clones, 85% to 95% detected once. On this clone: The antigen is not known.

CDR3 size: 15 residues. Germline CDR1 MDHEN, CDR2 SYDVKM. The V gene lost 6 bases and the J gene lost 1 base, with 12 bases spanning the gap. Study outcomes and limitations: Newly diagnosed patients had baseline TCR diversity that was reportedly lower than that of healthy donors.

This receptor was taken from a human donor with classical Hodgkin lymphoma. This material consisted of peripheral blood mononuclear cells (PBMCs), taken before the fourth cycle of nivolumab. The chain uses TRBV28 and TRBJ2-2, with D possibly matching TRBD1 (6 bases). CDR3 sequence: CASSPDRQNTGELFF. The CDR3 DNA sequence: TGTGCCAGCAGCCCCGACAGGCAGAACACCGGGGAGCTGTTTTTT.